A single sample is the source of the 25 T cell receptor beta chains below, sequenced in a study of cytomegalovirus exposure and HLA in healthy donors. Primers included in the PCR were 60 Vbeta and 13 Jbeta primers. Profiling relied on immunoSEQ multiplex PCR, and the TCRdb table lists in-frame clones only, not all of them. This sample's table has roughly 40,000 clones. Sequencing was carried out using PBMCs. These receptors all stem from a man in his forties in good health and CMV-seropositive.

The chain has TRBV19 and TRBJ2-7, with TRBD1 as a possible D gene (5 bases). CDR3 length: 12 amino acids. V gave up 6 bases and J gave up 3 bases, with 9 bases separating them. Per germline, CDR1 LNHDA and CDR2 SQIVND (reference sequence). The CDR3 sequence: CASRDRGYEQYF. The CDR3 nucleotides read TGTGCCAGTAGAGACAGAGGCTACGAGCAGTACTTC.

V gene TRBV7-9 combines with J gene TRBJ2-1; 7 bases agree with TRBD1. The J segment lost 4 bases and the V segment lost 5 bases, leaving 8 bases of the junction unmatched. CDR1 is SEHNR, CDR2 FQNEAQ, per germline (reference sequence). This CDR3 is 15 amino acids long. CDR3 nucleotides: TGTGCCAGCAGCCCCACCGGGACAGAGTACAATGAGCAGTTCTTC. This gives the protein CASSPTGTEYNEQFF.

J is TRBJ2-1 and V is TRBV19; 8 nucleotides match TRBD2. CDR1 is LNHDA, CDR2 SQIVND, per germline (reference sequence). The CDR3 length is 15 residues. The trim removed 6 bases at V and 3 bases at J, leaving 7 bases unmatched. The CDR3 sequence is CASSQLAAFYNEQFF. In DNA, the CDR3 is TGTGCCAGTAGCCAACTAGCGGCCTTCTACAATGAGCAGTTCTTC. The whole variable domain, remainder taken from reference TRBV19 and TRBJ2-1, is DGGITQSPKYLFRKEGQNVTLSCEQNLNHDAMYWYRQDPGQGLRLIYYSQIVNDFQKGDIAEGYSVSREKKESFPLTVTSAQKNPTAFYLCASSQLAAFYNEQFFGPGTRLTVL.

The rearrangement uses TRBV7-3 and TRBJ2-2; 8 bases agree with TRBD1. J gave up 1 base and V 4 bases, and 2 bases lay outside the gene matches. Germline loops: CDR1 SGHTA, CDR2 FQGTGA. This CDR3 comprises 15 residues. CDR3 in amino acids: CASSYGTGNTGELFF. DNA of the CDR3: TGTGCCAGCAGCTACGGGACAGGGAACACCGGGGAGCTGTTTTTT. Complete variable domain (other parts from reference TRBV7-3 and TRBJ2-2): GAGVSQTPSNKVTEKGKYVELRCDPISGHTALYWYRQSLGQGPEFLIYFQGTGAADDSGLPNDRFFAVRPEGSVSTLKIQRTERGDSAVYLCASSYGTGNTGELFFGEGSRLTVL.

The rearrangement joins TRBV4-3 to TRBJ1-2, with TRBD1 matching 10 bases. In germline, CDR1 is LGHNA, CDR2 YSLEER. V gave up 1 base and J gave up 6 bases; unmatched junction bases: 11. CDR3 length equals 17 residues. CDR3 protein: CASSQASRDRGRHGYTF. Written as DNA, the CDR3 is TGCGCCAGCAGCCAAGCCAGTCGGGACAGGGGAAGGCATGGCTACACCTTC.

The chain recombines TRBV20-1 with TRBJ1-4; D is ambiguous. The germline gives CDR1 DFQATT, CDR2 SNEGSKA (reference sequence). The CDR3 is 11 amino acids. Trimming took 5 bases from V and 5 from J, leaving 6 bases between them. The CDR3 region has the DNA TGCAGTGCTTTCATGAATGAAAAACTGTTTTTT. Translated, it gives CSAFMNEKLFF.

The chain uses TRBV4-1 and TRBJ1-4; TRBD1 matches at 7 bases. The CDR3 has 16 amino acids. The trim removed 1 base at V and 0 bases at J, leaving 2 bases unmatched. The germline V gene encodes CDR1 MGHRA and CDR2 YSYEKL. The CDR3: CASSQGQGATNEKLFF. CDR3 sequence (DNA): TGCGCCAGCAGCCAAGGCCAGGGGGCAACTAATGAAAAACTGTTTTTT.

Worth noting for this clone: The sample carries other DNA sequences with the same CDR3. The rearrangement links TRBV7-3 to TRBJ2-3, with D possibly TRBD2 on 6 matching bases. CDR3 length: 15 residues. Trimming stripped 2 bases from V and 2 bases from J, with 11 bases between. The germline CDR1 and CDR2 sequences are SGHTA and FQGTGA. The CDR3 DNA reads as TGTGCCAGCAGCTTAGGCGCGGGACCCACAGATACGCAGTATTTT. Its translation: CASSLGAGPTDTQYF.

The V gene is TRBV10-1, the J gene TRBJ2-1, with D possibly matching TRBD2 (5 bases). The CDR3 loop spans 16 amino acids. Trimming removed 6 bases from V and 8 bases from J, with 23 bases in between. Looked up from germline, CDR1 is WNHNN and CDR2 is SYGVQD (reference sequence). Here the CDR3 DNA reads TGCGCCAGCAGCGCCGCGGGTCCCAAGGGCCACGATGAGCAGTTCTTC. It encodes CASSAAGPKGHDEQFF.

CDR3 protein: CASSPSTGPGDTQYF. DNA of the CDR3: TGCGCCAGCAGCCCTTCGACAGGTCCAGGCGATACGCAGTATTTT. This chain joins TRBV4-1 and TRBJ2-3; weak D call: TRBD1 (6 bases). The V and J ends lost 4 bases and 6 bases respectively, with 17 bases between them. CDR3 length: 15 amino acids. Germline V gives CDR1 MGHRA, CDR2 YSYEKL.

The CDR3 is CASSSSGTLSSYEQYF. The DNA of the CDR3 is TGCGCCAGCAGCTCTTCTGGGACACTGAGCTCCTACGAGCAGTACTTC. This chain joins TRBV5-1 and TRBJ2-7; D is perhaps TRBD1 (6 bases). Germline V CDR1 and CDR2: SGHRS, YFSETQ. The CDR3 is made up of 16 amino acids. V lost 3 bases and J lost 0, with 16 bases in between.

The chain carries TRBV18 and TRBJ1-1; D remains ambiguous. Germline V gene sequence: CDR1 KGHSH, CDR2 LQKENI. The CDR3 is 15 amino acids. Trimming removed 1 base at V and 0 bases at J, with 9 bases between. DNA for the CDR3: TGTGCCAGCTCACCACAAACAGAGTTGAACACTGAAGCTTTCTTT. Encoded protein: CASSPQTELNTEAFF.

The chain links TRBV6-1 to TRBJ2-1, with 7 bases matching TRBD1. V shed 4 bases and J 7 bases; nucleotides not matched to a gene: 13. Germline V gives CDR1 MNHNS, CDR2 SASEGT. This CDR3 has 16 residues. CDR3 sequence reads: CASSALADRVRNEQFF. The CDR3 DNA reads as TGTGCCAGCAGTGCCCTCGCCGACAGGGTTAGGAATGAGCAGTTCTTC.

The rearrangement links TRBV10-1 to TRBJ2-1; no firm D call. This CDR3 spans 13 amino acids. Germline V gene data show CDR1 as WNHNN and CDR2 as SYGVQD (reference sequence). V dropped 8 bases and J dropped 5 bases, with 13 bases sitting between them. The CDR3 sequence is CASRLDRNNEQFF. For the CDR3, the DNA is TGCGCCAGCCGACTCGACCGAAACAATGAGCAGTTCTTC.

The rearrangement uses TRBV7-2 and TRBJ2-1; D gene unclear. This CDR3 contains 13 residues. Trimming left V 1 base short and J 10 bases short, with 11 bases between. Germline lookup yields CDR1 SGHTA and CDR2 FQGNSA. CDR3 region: CASSLGGPAEQFF. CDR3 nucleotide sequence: TGTGCCAGCAGCTTAGGTGGCCCCGCCGAGCAGTTCTTC.

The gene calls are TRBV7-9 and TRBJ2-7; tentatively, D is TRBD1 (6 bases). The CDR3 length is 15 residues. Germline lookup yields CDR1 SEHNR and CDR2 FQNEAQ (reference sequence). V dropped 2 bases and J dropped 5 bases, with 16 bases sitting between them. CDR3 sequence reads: CASSLPEGVYHEQYF. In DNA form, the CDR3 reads TGTGCCAGCAGCTTACCCGAGGGGGTGTACCACGAGCAGTACTTC.

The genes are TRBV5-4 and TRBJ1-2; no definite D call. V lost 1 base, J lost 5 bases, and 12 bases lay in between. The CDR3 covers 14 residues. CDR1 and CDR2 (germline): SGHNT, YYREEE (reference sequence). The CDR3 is CASSLSDGKYGYTF. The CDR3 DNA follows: TGTGCCAGCAGCTTGAGCGACGGGAAGTATGGCTACACCTTC. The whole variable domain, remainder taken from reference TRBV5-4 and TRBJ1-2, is ETGVTQSPTHLIKTRGQQVTLRCSSQSGHNTVSWYQQALGQGPQFIFQYYREEENGRGNFPPRFSGLQFPNYSSELNVNALELDDSALYLCASSLSDGKYGYTFGSGTRLTVV.

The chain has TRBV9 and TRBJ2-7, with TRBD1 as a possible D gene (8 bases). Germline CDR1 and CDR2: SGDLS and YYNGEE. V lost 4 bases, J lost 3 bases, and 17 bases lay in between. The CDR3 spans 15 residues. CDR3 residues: CASSPRGDRLYEQYF. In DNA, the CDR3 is TGTGCCAGCAGCCCCCGGGGGGACAGGCTCTACGAGCAGTACTTC.

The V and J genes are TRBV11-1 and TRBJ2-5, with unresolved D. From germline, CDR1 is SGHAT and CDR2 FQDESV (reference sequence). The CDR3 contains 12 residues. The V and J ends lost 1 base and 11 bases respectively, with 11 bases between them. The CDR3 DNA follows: TGTGCCAGCAGCTTAGGTGGTCTGGAGCAGTACTTC. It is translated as CASSLGGLEQYF.

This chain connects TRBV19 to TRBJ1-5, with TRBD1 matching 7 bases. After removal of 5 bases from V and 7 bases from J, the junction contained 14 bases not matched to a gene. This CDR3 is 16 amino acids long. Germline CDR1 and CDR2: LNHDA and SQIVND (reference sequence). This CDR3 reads CASSPIPGTAQQPQHF. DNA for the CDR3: TGTGCCAGTAGTCCAATCCCGGGGACAGCCCAGCAGCCCCAGCATTTT.

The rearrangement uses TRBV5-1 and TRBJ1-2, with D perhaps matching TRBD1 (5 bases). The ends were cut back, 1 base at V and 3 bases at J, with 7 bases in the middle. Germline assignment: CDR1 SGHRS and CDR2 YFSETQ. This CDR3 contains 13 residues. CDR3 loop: CASSLRGDYGYTF. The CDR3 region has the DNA TGCGCCAGCAGCTTGCGGGGGGACTATGGCTACACCTTC.

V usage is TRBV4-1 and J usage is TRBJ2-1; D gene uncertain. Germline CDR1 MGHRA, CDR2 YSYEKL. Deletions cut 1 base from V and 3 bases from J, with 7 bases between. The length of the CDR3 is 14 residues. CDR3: CASSQGELYNEQFF. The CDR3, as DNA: TGCGCCAGCAGCCAAGGAGAGCTCTACAATGAGCAGTTCTTC.

CDR3 bases: TGTGCCAGTAGCCAGGGTTTTACTAATGAAAAACTGTTTTTT. This translates into CASSQGFTNEKLFF. The chain combines TRBV19 with TRBJ1-4; D may be TRBD1 (5 bases). Trimming left V 6 bases short and J 2 bases short, with 10 bases between. Germline V gives CDR1 LNHDA, CDR2 SQIVND (reference sequence). This CDR3 contains 14 residues.

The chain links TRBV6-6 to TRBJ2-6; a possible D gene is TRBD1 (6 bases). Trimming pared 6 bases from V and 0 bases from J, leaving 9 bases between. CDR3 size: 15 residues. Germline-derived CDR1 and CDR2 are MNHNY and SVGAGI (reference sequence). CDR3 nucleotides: TGTGCCAGCAGCCGACAGGACTCTGGGGCCAACGTCCTGACTTTC. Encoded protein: CASSRQDSGANVLTF.

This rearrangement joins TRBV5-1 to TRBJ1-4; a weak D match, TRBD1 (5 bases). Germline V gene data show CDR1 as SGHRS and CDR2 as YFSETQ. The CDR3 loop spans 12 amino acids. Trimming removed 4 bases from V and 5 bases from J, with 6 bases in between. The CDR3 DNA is TGCGCCAGCAGCCCAGGGAATGAAAAACTGTTTTTT. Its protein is CASSPGNEKLFF.